One and the same sample provided the 27 T cell receptor beta chains below, sequenced in a study of T cells after yellow fever vaccination. TCRdb re-called the 5' RACE reads through MiXCR, storing one row per CDR3 protein. The sample shows over 100,000 distinct CDR3 sequences, around 8.6% of them seen only once. The sample consisted of CD8+ T cells sorted from PBMCs, taken 45 days after the yellow fever booster vaccination. The receptors here all came from a man in his thirties or forties who received the YFV17D yellow fever vaccine.

This clonotype showed up just a few times. This rearrangement joins TRBV6-5 to TRBJ2-5, with TRBD2 matching 7 bases. Germline values: CDR1 MNHEY, CDR2 SVGAGI. CDR3 length equals 13 residues. The V and J ends lost 2 bases and 3 bases, in that order; junction bases with no gene match: 0. CDR3 DNA: TGTGCCAGCAGTTACGCGGGGGAAGAGACCCAGTACTTC. This translates into CASSYAGEETQYF.

This clonotype was found many times. The rearrangement uses TRBV29-1 and TRBJ2-1; D is uncertain. CDR3 length: 11 residues. From germline, CDR1 is SQVTM and CDR2 ANQGSEA. Trimming removed 5 bases at V and 9 bases at J, with 11 bases between. In DNA, the CDR3 is TGCAGCGTTCCCTTGAGAGGTGAGCAGTTCTTC. The encoded protein is CSVPLRGEQFF.

Many counts were recorded for this clonotype. The chain couples TRBV28 to TRBJ2-7; D remains ambiguous. The V end lost 5 bases, the J end lost 2 bases, and 19 bases lay between the germline ends. The CDR3 totals 16 residues. The germline V gene encodes CDR1 MDHEN and CDR2 SYDVKM. CDR3 nucleotides: TGTGCCAGCAGTACAAACTCTCTGCACAAGACCTACGAGCAGTACTTC. Amino acid sequence: CASSTNSLHKTYEQYF.

This clonotype was observed at least ten times. J is TRBJ2-1 and V is TRBV12-3 or TRBV12-4; possibly TRBD2 for D (5 bases). V gave up 1 base and J gave up 0 bases, with 13 bases separating them. This CDR3 spans 17 amino acids. CDR3 sequence: CASSLVISGSSYNEQFF. The CDR3 coding sequence is TGTGCCAGCAGTTTAGTTATTTCGGGGAGCTCCTACAATGAGCAGTTCTTC.

In its sample, this clonotype was seen many times. The V call is TRBV29-1, the J call TRBJ2-5; possible D gene TRBD1, 5 bases. The V gene lost 3 bases and the J gene lost 1 base, with 15 bases spanning the gap. Germline values: CDR1 SQVTM, CDR2 ANQGSEA. CDR3 length: 15 residues. CDR3 residues: CSVEPDSTIQETQYF. In DNA, the CDR3 is TGCAGCGTTGAGCCCGACAGTACCATCCAAGAGACCCAGTACTTC. Based on the CDR3 plus reference TRBV29-1 and TRBJ2-5, the full variable domain is SAVISQKPSRDICQRGTSLTIQCQVDSQVTMMFWYRQQPGQSLTLIATANQGSEATYESGFVIDKFPISRPNLTFSTLTVSNMSPEDSSIYLCSVEPDSTIQETQYFGPGTRLLVL.

The chain combines TRBV9 with TRBJ2-7, with 8 bases matching TRBD1. CDR3 length: 14 residues. Trimming removed 3 bases from V and 6 bases from J; junction bases left unmatched: 8. In germline, CDR1 is SGDLS, CDR2 YYNGEE. The CDR3 loop reads CASSDDRGQAEQYF. In DNA form, the CDR3 reads TGTGCCAGCAGCGACGACCGGGGACAGGCCGAGCAGTACTTC. The full variable domain, completed using reference TRBV9 and TRBJ2-7, is DSGVTQTPKHLITATGQRVTLRCSPRSGDLSVYWYQQSLDQGLQFLIQYYNGEERAKGNILERFSAQQFPDLHSELNLSSLELGDSALYFCASSDDRGQAEQYFGPGTRLTVT.

In this sample, this clonotype turned up once. A clone one base away is much larger, so this may be a read error. The CDR3: CASSLWGGPYNEQFF. As DNA, the CDR3 is TGTGCCAGCAGTTTATGGGGAGGGCCTTACAATGAGCAGTTCTTC. The chain recombines TRBV27 with TRBJ2-1, with 7 nucleotides matching TRBD2. V shed 1 base, J shed 4 bases, and the junction held 4 bases outside the gene matches. From germline, CDR1 is MNHEY and CDR2 SMNVEV (reference sequence). The CDR3 is 15 residues long.

Ten or more counts support this clonotype. The genes are TRBV5-1 and TRBJ2-2; 8 nucleotides match TRBD2. This CDR3 comprises 17 residues. Germline loops: CDR1 SGHRS, CDR2 YFSETQ. V was clipped by 4 bases and J by 1 base; unmatched bases: 9. The CDR3 region is CASSPPLAELNTGELFF. The CDR3 nucleotides are TGCGCCAGCAGCCCCCCACTAGCGGAGCTGAACACCGGGGAGCTGTTTTTT. Variable domain in full (rest from reference TRBV5-1 and TRBJ2-2): KAGVTQTPRYLIKTRGQQVTLSCSPISGHRSVSWYQQTPGQGLQFLFEYFSETQRNKGNFPGRFSGRQFSNSRSEMNVSTLELGDSALYLCASSPPLAELNTGELFFGEGSRLTVL.

This clonotype was observed at least ten times. The J gene is TRBJ2-7, the V gene TRBV20-1, with unresolved D. Germline V gives CDR1 DFQATT, CDR2 SNEGSKA (reference sequence). The CDR3 is made up of 15 amino acids. Deletions cut 7 bases from V and 1 base from J, with 20 bases between. The chain's CDR3 is CSVPDGRYSSYEQYF. CDR3 DNA: TGCAGTGTTCCCGATGGCCGGTATAGTTCCTACGAGCAGTACTTC.

This clonotype was seen a handful of times. The chain joins TRBV12-3 or TRBV12-4 to TRBJ1-1, with D unclear. Trimming took off 4 bases at V and 0 bases at J, with 6 bases between the two ends. The CDR3 extends over 13 amino acids. CDR3: CASSWQLNTEAFF. CDR3 nucleotides: TGTGCCAGCAGTTGGCAGTTGAACACTGAAGCTTTCTTT.

The chain uses TRBV28 and TRBJ2-5; 9 bases map to TRBD1. J lost 5 bases, V lost 2 bases, and 9 bases had no gene match. Per germline, CDR1 MDHEN and CDR2 SYDVKM. The CDR3 length is 16 residues. CDR3 protein: CASSLRTGVFWETQYF. The CDR3, as DNA: TGTGCCAGCAGTTTAAGGACAGGGGTGTTTTGGGAGACCCAGTACTTC.

This clonotype was recorded at least ten times. Here the CDR3 reads CASSPRGSITDTQYF. In DNA form, the CDR3 reads TGCGCCAGCAGCCCCCGCGGGAGTATCACAGATACGCAGTATTTT. This chain connects TRBV5-1 to TRBJ2-3; TRBD2 aligns across 7 bases. The CDR3 is 15 residues long. The trim removed 4 bases at V and 2 bases at J, leaving 7 bases unmatched. The germline V gene has CDR1 SGHRS and CDR2 YFSETQ. The full variable domain, rest sourced from reference TRBV5-1 and TRBJ2-3, is KAGVTQTPRYLIKTRGQQVTLSCSPISGHRSVSWYQQTPGQGLQFLFEYFSETQRNKGNFPGRFSGRQFSNSRSEMNVSTLELGDSALYLCASSPRGSITDTQYFGPGTRLTVL.

This clonotype was recorded many times. This chain uses TRBV4-3 with TRBJ2-1; TRBD2 aligns across 13 bases. Germline loops: CDR1 LGHNA, CDR2 YSLEER. Germline trimming cut 4 bases from V and 8 bases from J; bases unmatched to any gene: 8. This CDR3 is built from 16 residues. The CDR3 nucleotides read TGCGCCAGCAGCCCAGTAGGGACTAGCGGGAACTATGAGCAGTTCTTC. This encodes CASSPVGTSGNYEQFF.

This clonotype has a count of ten or more. The chain employs TRBV7-6 and TRBJ2-2; the match to TRBD2 covers 7 bases. Trimming cost V 1 base and J 7 bases; bases outside gene matches: 6. CDR1 and CDR2 from the germline V gene are SGHVS and FNYEAQ. The CDR3 is made up of 15 amino acids. CDR3 nucleotides: TGTGCCAGCAGCTTAGAGGCGGGAGAGAGCGGGGAGCTGTTTTTT. Its translation is CASSLEAGESGELFF.

Many counts were recorded for this clonotype. This sequence joins TRBV20-1 and TRBJ2-4; D possibly corresponds to TRBD2 (6 bases). The CDR3 loop spans 13 amino acids. V gave up 2 bases and J gave up 9 bases, with 14 bases separating them. The germline V gene encodes CDR1 DFQATT and CDR2 SNEGSKA (reference sequence). The CDR3 region is CSARKASEVIQYF. In nucleotides, the CDR3 is TGCAGTGCTAGAAAGGCTAGCGAGGTCATTCAGTACTTC.

Concerning this clonotype: Being one base from a much bigger clone, this may be a read error. The rearrangement links TRBV20-1 to TRBJ2-7, with D possibly being TRBD2 (6 bases). The germline CDR1 and CDR2 sequences are DFQATT and SNEGSKA (reference sequence). The CDR3 is 16 amino acids. The CDR3 region has the DNA TGCAGTACTAGATCGCTGGCCAAGGAGGGGACCTACGAGCAGTACTTC. Translated, it gives CSTRSLAKEGTYEQYF.

This clonotype was seen more than once but under ten times. The chain has TRBV7-2 and TRBJ1-5; 8 bases match TRBD1. This CDR3 contains 15 residues. CDR1 is SGHTA, CDR2 FQGNSA, per germline. J gave up 0 bases and V 5 bases, and 3 bases lay outside the gene matches. CDR3 sequence reads: CASSIDRGSNQPQHF. The CDR3 nucleotides are TGTGCCAGCAGCATCGACAGGGGTAGCAATCAGCCCCAGCATTTT.

This clonotype has at least ten counts. The V gene is TRBV29-1, the J gene TRBJ2-1; 7 nucleotides match TRBD2. V was clipped by 6 bases and J by 8 bases; unmatched bases: 13. Germline V gene lookup returns CDR1 SQVTM and CDR2 ANQGSEA. This CDR3 has 14 residues. CDR3 bases: TGCAGCGTCCCAGCGGGACGGAGGGTGGATGAGCAGTTCTTC. Translation: CSVPAGRRVDEQFF.

This clonotype was picked up many times. The chain recombines TRBV10-2 with TRBJ2-7; D is unresolved. The CDR3 sequence is 12 residues long. Trimming cost V 4 bases and J 0 bases, with 4 bases left between them. Germline V gene data show CDR1 as WSHSY and CDR2 as SAAADI. The CDR3 DNA reads TGCGCCAGCAGTGGGACCTCCTACGAGCAGTACTTC. Protein product: CASSGTSYEQYF.

This clonotype was seen at least ten times. The chain joins TRBV18 to TRBJ2-7; D is possibly TRBD2 (5 bases). The V end was cut by 0 bases, the J end by 0 bases, with 9 bases between. The CDR3 has 15 amino acids. CDR1 is KGHSH, CDR2 LQKENI, per germline. In DNA, the CDR3 is TGTGCCAGCTCACCACCAGGGAGTAGCTCCTACGAGCAGTACTTC. It specifies CASSPPGSSSYEQYF.

This clonotype was found a few times. The V call is TRBV19, the J call TRBJ2-7; TRBD1 agrees at 10 bases. CDR3 length: 15 residues. V shed 5 bases and J 2 bases; nucleotides not matched to a gene: 6. Germline lookup yields CDR1 LNHDA and CDR2 SQIVND (reference sequence). The CDR3 DNA reads as TGTGCCAGTAGTCCCCGGACAGGGGGGACCTACGAGCAGTACTTC. It translates to CASSPRTGGTYEQYF.

The table lists this clonotype with a few counts. The chain uses TRBV19 and TRBJ2-1; a possible D gene is TRBD1 (6 bases). Between the trimmed V and J ends, which lost 3 bases and 4 bases, there was a span of 13 bases. The CDR3 is 15 residues long. CDR1 and CDR2 (germline): LNHDA, SQIVND (reference sequence). The CDR3 here is CASSMMGAGYNEQFF. The CDR3 region has the DNA TGTGCCAGTAGTATGATGGGGGCCGGGTACAATGAGCAGTTCTTC.

In this sample, this clonotype turned up many times. This sequence joins TRBV4-3 and TRBJ2-7; D is possibly TRBD1 (6 bases). The CDR3 length is 13 residues. Per the germline V gene, CDR1 is LGHNA and CDR2 is YSLEER. V was clipped by 2 bases and J by 5 bases, with 10 bases between them. CDR3 in amino acids: CASSQTGMHEQYF. In DNA form, the CDR3 reads TGCGCCAGCAGCCAAACAGGGATGCACGAGCAGTACTTC.

This clonotype was recorded many times. The chain has TRBV2 and TRBJ2-3; 7 bases agree with TRBD2. V shed 5 bases and J 8 bases; nucleotides not matched to a gene: 7. CDR3 length: 13 amino acids. Germline V gives CDR1 SNHLY, CDR2 FYNNEI. CDR3 sequence: CASSSGPGGTQYF. As DNA, the CDR3 is TGTGCCAGCAGTTCGGGACCGGGGGGTACGCAGTATTTT.

As to this clonotype: A much larger clonotype is one base distant, so this may be a read error. The chain employs TRBV6-1 and TRBJ1-5, with 9 bases aligning to TRBD1. CDR1 and CDR2 from the germline V gene are MNHNS and SASEGT. Losses at the gene ends were 6 bases for V and 7 bases for J; bases not matched to a gene: 4. The CDR3 extends over 13 amino acids. CDR3 residues: CASRGQGKQPQHF. Here the CDR3 DNA reads TGTGCCAGCAGAGGACAGGGGAAACAGCCCCAGCATTTT.

This clonotype was seen ten or more times. The chain has TRBV11-2 and TRBJ2-7; 7 nucleotides align to TRBD1. Germline CDR1 and CDR2: SGHAT and FQNNGV. Trimming cost V 3 bases and J 0 bases; bases outside gene matches: 2. The CDR3 runs to 14 residues. The CDR3 is CASSFGTDSYEQYF. CDR3 DNA: TGTGCCAGCAGCTTCGGGACAGACTCCTACGAGCAGTACTTC.

This clonotype was recorded a few times. The chain couples TRBV5-1 to TRBJ2-7; the D gene could be TRBD1 or TRBD2 (6 bases each). The CDR3 runs 11 residues. V shed 6 bases and J shed 7 bases, with 11 bases lying between them. Germline values: CDR1 SGHRS, CDR2 YFSETQ. This CDR3 reads CASTQGREQYF. The CDR3 bases are TGCGCCAGCACCCAGGGGAGGGAGCAGTACTTC.